The 30 T cell receptor beta chains given below trace back to one sample, sequenced in a study of technical replicates of blood from a few donors. Here immunoSEQ multiplex PCR was the method, and the copy in TCRdb shows in-frame clones only, minus some. In the table there are approximately 75,000 clones, around 97% of which are singletons. The sample taken for sequencing was T cells isolated from PBMCs. Receptor source: a human donor in good health.

This chain joins TRBV4-1 and TRBJ1-5; D is ambiguous. The CDR3 is 15 amino acids. The germline CDR1 and CDR2 sequences are MGHRA and YSYEKL. The ends were cut back, 4 bases at V and 6 bases at J, with 16 bases in the middle. The CDR3 region is CASSPTIHSGQPQHF. The CDR3 DNA reads as TGCGCCAGCAGCCCTACCATCCACTCGGGTCAGCCCCAGCATTTT.

This clone has only one observation. This rearrangement joins TRBV6-1 to TRBJ2-3; D remains ambiguous. CDR1 and CDR2 from the germline V gene are MNHNS and SASEGT. This CDR3 is built from 13 residues. Trimming pared 7 bases from V and 4 bases from J, leaving 12 bases between. Here the CDR3 reads CASNSARSDTQYF. For the CDR3, the DNA is TGTGCCAGCAATAGTGCTAGGTCAGATACGCAGTATTTT.

The chain carries TRBV1 and TRBJ2-7; the DNA was not used to check the table's D call, TRBD2. TRBV1 is described as a pseudogene. This CDR3 has 16 residues. The CDR3 nucleotides are TGCACCAGCAGCCAAGATCTGGCGGGGGAGGTTTACGAGCAGTACTTC. This encodes CTSSQDLAGEVYEQYF.

This sequence joins TRBV5-6 and TRBJ2-7, with a weak D call TRBD1 (5 bases). Germline V gene data show CDR1 as SGHDT and CDR2 as YYEEEE. The V end was cut by 5 bases, the J end by 3 bases, with 9 bases between. The CDR3 sequence is 12 residues long. CDR3 protein: CASSPGFYEQYF. DNA of the CDR3: TGTGCCAGCAGTCCAGGGTTCTACGAGCAGTACTTC.

This sequence joins TRBV5-1 and TRBJ1-1, with D unclear. CDR3 length equals 13 residues. Germline V gives CDR1 SGHRS, CDR2 YFSETQ. Trimming took off 2 bases at V and 2 bases at J, with 7 bases between the two ends. The CDR3 coding sequence is TGCGCCAGCAGCTTTACGAGTAACACTGAAGCTTTCTTT. Translation: CASSFTSNTEAFF.

This chain uses TRBV11-2 with TRBJ2-3; D is possibly TRBD1 (5 bases). Germline CDR1 is SGHAT and CDR2 is FQNNGV. Trimming removed 0 bases from V and 2 bases from J, with 9 bases in between. CDR3 length: 15 residues. Here the CDR3 reads CASSLDPTVTDTQYF. CDR3 sequence (DNA): TGTGCCAGCAGCTTAGACCCGACAGTCACAGATACGCAGTATTTT.

CDR3 region: CASSQTETSGRQTQYF. Written as DNA, the CDR3 is TGTGCCAGCAGCCAGACGGAGACTAGCGGGAGACAGACCCAGTACTTC. The rearrangement links TRBV4-2 to TRBJ2-5, with 12 bases that match TRBD2. The CDR3 is 16 residues long. CDR1 is LGHNA and CDR2 is YNFKEQ in the germline V gene. With 3 bases clipped from V and 6 bases from J, the junction kept 8 bases outside the gene matches.

This clone was seen a single time. This chain connects TRBV7-9 to TRBJ2-7, with unresolved D. This CDR3 is 12 amino acids long. The V end was cut by 2 bases, the J end by 3 bases, with 5 bases between. CDR1 SEHNR and CDR2 FQNEAQ come from the germline V gene (reference sequence). CDR3 amino acids: CASSLSRYEQYF. CDR3 coding DNA: TGTGCCAGCAGCTTATCCCGCTACGAGCAGTACTTC.

The chain links TRBV27 to TRBJ2-1, with D tentatively TRBD2 (6 bases). The CDR3 extends over 15 amino acids. Germline V gene sequence: CDR1 MNHEY, CDR2 SMNVEV (reference sequence). The V and J ends lost 5 bases and 4 bases respectively, with 15 bases between them. The CDR3 DNA sequence: TGTGCCAGCAGTGTCGGAGCGGGCAAATACAATGAGCAGTTCTTC. Translated, it gives CASSVGAGKYNEQFF.

The chain joins TRBV2 to TRBJ2-1; 7 bases are shared with TRBD2. V was clipped by 4 bases and J by 7 bases; unmatched bases: 19. Germline-derived CDR1 and CDR2 are SNHLY and FYNNEI. This CDR3 has 18 residues. The CDR3 is CASSAGTISLKGWNEQFF. CDR3 sequence (DNA): TGTGCCAGCAGTGCCGGGACTATCTCACTAAAGGGGTGGAATGAGCAGTTCTTC.

The chain has TRBV2 and TRBJ2-7; 12 bases fit TRBD2. Germline CDR1 SNHLY, CDR2 FYNNEI. J gave up 0 bases and V 8 bases, and 8 bases lay outside the gene matches. The CDR3 sequence is 16 residues long. CDR3 region: CASLGLAGGGSYEQYF. The CDR3 DNA sequence: TGTGCCAGCTTGGGGCTAGCGGGAGGGGGCTCCTACGAGCAGTACTTC.

This chain uses TRBV7-2 with TRBJ2-7; 10 bases are a match to TRBD2. This CDR3 is 14 amino acids long. V was pared by 5 bases and J by 1 base, with 2 bases of the junction left unmatched. The germline gives CDR1 SGHTA, CDR2 FQGNSA. The CDR3 DNA follows: TGTGCCAGCAGCCAGGGACTAGCGTCCTACGAGCAGTACTTC. Translated: CASSQGLASYEQYF. The whole variable domain, filled in from reference TRBV7-2 and TRBJ2-7, reads GAGVSQSPSNKVTEKGKDVELRCDPISGHTALYWYRQSLGQGLEFLIYFQGNSAPDKSGLPSDRFSAERTGGSVSTLTIQRTQQEDSAVYLCASSQGLASYEQYFGPGTRLTVT.

The CDR3 here is CASSLRGGAETQYF. CDR3 in DNA: TGCGCCAGCAGCTTGCGGGGAGGAGCAGAGACCCAGTACTTC. The chain carries TRBV5-1 and TRBJ2-5; D might be TRBD2 (6 bases). Germline CDR1 and CDR2: SGHRS and YFSETQ. The CDR3 spans 14 residues. Between the trimmed V and J ends, which lost 1 base and 4 bases, there was a span of 11 bases.

This clone was seen only once. The genes are TRBV5-4 and TRBJ2-3, with D hard to call. The germline CDR1 and CDR2 sequences are SGHNT and YYREEE (reference sequence). Trimming removed 4 bases at V and 2 bases at J, with 8 bases between. This CDR3 is 13 amino acids long. The CDR3 protein is CASSRLATDTQYF. Here the CDR3 DNA reads TGTGCCAGCAGCCGATTGGCCACAGATACGCAGTATTTT.

The V call is TRBV6-5, the J call TRBJ1-1; tentative D call: TRBD1 (6 bases). The V gene's germline CDR1 is MNHEY and CDR2 SVGAGI. The CDR3 is 15 residues long. Trimming removed 0 bases from V and 1 base from J, with 9 bases in between. The CDR3 nucleotides read TGTGCCAGCAGTTACTCGAAAGGGGGGAACACTGAAGCTTTCTTT. Amino acids: CASSYSKGGNTEAFF.

The chain couples TRBV19 to TRBJ1-2, with 9 bases matching TRBD1. Germline loops: CDR1 LNHDA, CDR2 SQIVND (reference sequence). The CDR3 contains 18 residues. Germline trimming cut 0 bases from V and 3 bases from J; bases unmatched to any gene: 11. In DNA, the CDR3 is TGTGCCAGTAGTATAGAAATCTTAGGACAGGGGCTTTACTATGGCTACACCTTC. Its translation: CASSIEILGQGLYYGYTF.

The V call is TRBV11-2, the J call TRBJ2-7, with D unclear. Germline-derived CDR1 and CDR2 are SGHAT and FQNNGV. With 5 bases removed from V and 0 bases from J, the gap between germline ends came to 8 bases. The length of the CDR3 is 13 residues. CDR3 region: CASSLSLSYEQYF. The DNA for the CDR3 is TGTGCCAGCAGCCTCTCACTCTCCTACGAGCAGTACTTC.

The V call is TRBV4-3, the J call TRBJ2-2; TRBD1 might be the D (5 bases). Germline V CDR1 and CDR2: LGHNA, YSLEER. The V end was cut by 1 base, the J end by 7 bases, with 10 bases between. The CDR3 has 14 amino acids. The CDR3 region is CASSQAGWDGELFF. CDR3 bases: TGCGCCAGCAGCCAAGCAGGGTGGGACGGGGAGCTGTTTTTT.

The chain links TRBV28 to TRBJ2-7, with D possibly matching TRBD2 (6 bases). V was cut by 4 bases and J by 4 bases, with 17 bases left in between. Germline V gene lookup returns CDR1 MDHEN and CDR2 SYDVKM. This CDR3 is built from 15 residues. The CDR3 DNA is TGTGCCAGCAGTTCCCTTGGCGGGATCATTTACGAGCAGTACTTC. Encoded protein: CASSSLGGIIYEQYF.

The V and J genes are TRBV27 and TRBJ2-1; 10 nucleotides line up with TRBD1. CDR1 and CDR2 (germline): MNHEY, SMNVEV (reference sequence). The CDR3 is made up of 15 amino acids. V lost 4 bases and J lost 2; bases outside the gene matches: 2. For the CDR3, the DNA is TGTGCCAGCAGTTGGGACAGGGGCCCCTACAATGAGCAGTTCTTC. Protein product: CASSWDRGPYNEQFF.

The genes are TRBV6-1 and TRBJ2-7, with 9 nucleotides matching TRBD1. The CDR3 consists of 14 residues. CDR1 is MNHNS and CDR2 is SASEGT in the germline V gene. Unmatched junction bases numbered 7, after V lost 5 bases and J lost 5 bases. CDR3 in DNA: TGTGCCAGCAGTACCGGGACAGGGACACACGAGCAGTACTTC. It translates to CASSTGTGTHEQYF.

The chain carries TRBV29-1 and TRBJ1-4; tentatively, D is TRBD1 (6 bases). This CDR3 is 12 amino acids long. The V and J ends lost 5 bases and 5 bases respectively, with 9 bases between them. Per germline, CDR1 SQVTM and CDR2 ANQGSEA. The CDR3 spells CSVLRGNEKLFF. DNA of the CDR3: TGCAGCGTTTTGAGGGGGAATGAAAAACTGTTTTTT. Full variable domain (outside the CDR3, taken from reference TRBV29-1 and TRBJ1-4): SAVISQKPSRDICQRGTSLTIQCQVDSQVTMMFWYRQQPGQSLTLIATANQGSEATYESGFVIDKFPISRPNLTFSTLTVSNMSPEDSSIYLCSVLRGNEKLFFGSGTQLSVL.

V is TRBV18 and J is TRBJ1-2; D perhaps matches TRBD1 (6 bases). The length of the CDR3 is 16 residues. Germline loops: CDR1 KGHSH, CDR2 LQKENI. V lost 2 bases, J lost 2 bases, and 15 bases lay in between. The CDR3 loop reads CASSPLGDNANYGYTF. DNA of the CDR3: TGTGCCAGCTCACCATTAGGGGACAACGCAAACTATGGCTACACCTTC.

The chain recombines TRBV6-1 with TRBJ1-1; D gene ambiguous. V was pared by 6 bases and J by 1 base, with 15 bases between. This CDR3 comprises 15 residues. Germline CDR1 reads MNHNS; CDR2 reads SASEGT. The CDR3 region is CASSALYSGNTEAFF. The CDR3 coding sequence is TGTGCCAGCAGCGCCCTTTATTCGGGGAACACTGAAGCTTTCTTT.

The chain is built from TRBV7-9 and TRBJ2-7; D perhaps matches TRBD2 (5 bases). The germline V and J ends were trimmed by 0 bases and 1 base, with 7 bases remaining between them. Germline values: CDR1 SEHNR, CDR2 FQNEAQ (reference sequence). This CDR3 has 14 amino acids. The DNA of the CDR3 is TGTGCCAGCAGCTTAGCGGGAGAGTCCTACGAGCAGTACTTC. This encodes CASSLAGESYEQYF.

This chain links TRBV6-1 with TRBJ2-2; D remains ambiguous. This CDR3 contains 17 residues. The germline CDR1 and CDR2 sequences are MNHNS and SASEGT. Trimming took off 0 bases at V and 0 bases at J, with 11 bases between the two ends. CDR3 region: CASSEALSGPNTGELFF. The CDR3 DNA reads TGTGCCAGCAGTGAAGCGTTGTCCGGTCCGAACACCGGGGAGCTGTTTTTT.

The chain uses TRBV19 and TRBJ2-5; 11 bases match TRBD2. Germline-derived CDR1 and CDR2 are LNHDA and SQIVND (reference sequence). Unmatched junction bases numbered 15, after V lost 3 bases and J lost 3 bases. The CDR3 extends over 19 amino acids. The CDR3 nucleotides read TGTGCCAGTAGTATGCGATTTAGGGCTAGCGGGAGGTATGAAGAGACCCAGTACTTC. Amino acids: CASSMRFRASGRYEETQYF.

The V and J genes are TRBV7-8 and TRBJ2-7; tentative D call: TRBD1 (5 bases). Per germline, CDR1 SGHVS and CDR2 FQNEAQ. With 5 bases removed from V and 5 bases from J, the gap between germline ends came to 16 bases. There are 14 residues in the CDR3. CDR3 in DNA: TGTGCCAGCAGCCCGACAGATGCTCCCAACGAGCAGTACTTC. Translation gives CASSPTDAPNEQYF. Based on the CDR3 plus reference TRBV7-8 and TRBJ2-7, the full variable domain is GAGVSQSPRYKVAKRGQDVALRCDPISGHVSLFWYQQALGQGPEFLTYFQNEAQLDKSGLPSDRFFAERPEGSVSTLKIQRTQQEDSAVYLCASSPTDAPNEQYFGPGTRLTVT.

The V call is TRBV27, the J call TRBJ1-5; perhaps TRBD1 as D (6 bases). The ends were cut back, 5 bases at V and 7 bases at J, with 12 bases in the middle. The CDR3 extends over 13 amino acids. CDR1 and CDR2 (germline): MNHEY, SMNVEV (reference sequence). The CDR3 bases are TGTGCCAGCAGTGGACAGTGGAGCCAGCCCCAGCATTTT. This sequence encodes CASSGQWSQPQHF.

The chain has TRBV27 and TRBJ2-3; D not certain. The CDR3 has 14 amino acids. From germline, CDR1 is MNHEY and CDR2 SMNVEV (reference sequence). V gave up 9 bases and J gave up 0 bases, with 13 bases separating them. The chain's CDR3 is CASFHLASTDTQYF. For the CDR3, the DNA is TGTGCCAGTTTCCATCTGGCCAGCACAGATACGCAGTATTTT.